The 9 T cell receptor beta chains below were found in one sample sequenced in a study of T cell responses to AZD1222 COVID-19 vaccine. Produced via immunoSEQ multiplex PCR; TCRdb's table is partial and in-frame only. This table holds 100,000 to 150,000 clones, under 90% found once. The sample in question was peripheral blood, obtained on day 0 of AZD1222 vaccination. These receptor sequences come from an adult in good health.

The genes are TRBV4-1 and TRBJ2-1; D not certain. The V end was cut by 0 bases, the J end by 0 bases, with 12 bases between. The CDR3 is 17 residues long. Germline V lookup: CDR1 MGHRA, CDR2 YSYEKL. This chain's CDR3 is CASSQERHGSSYNEQFF. The CDR3 nucleotides are TGCGCCAGCAGCCAAGAGAGGCACGGCAGCTCCTACAATGAGCAGTTCTTC.

The chain employs TRBV7-2 and TRBJ2-7, with 7 bases fitting TRBD1. Trimming cost V 1 base and J 3 bases; bases outside gene matches: 6. From germline, CDR1 is SGHTA and CDR2 FQGNSA. The CDR3 is made up of 15 amino acids. CDR3 nucleotide sequence: TGTGCCAGCAGCTTAGGTGAGGGGGCTTACTACGAGCAGTACTTC. Protein: CASSLGEGAYYEQYF.

J is TRBJ1-2 and V is TRBV7-8; perhaps TRBD1 as D (5 bases). The germline CDR1 and CDR2 sequences are SGHVS and FQNEAQ. V was trimmed by 5 bases and J by 2 bases, leaving 9 bases between them. This CDR3 is built from 13 residues. The CDR3 reads CASSATENYGYTF. CDR3 coding DNA: TGTGCCAGCAGCGCGACAGAAAACTATGGCTACACCTTC. Full variable domain (rest looked up from reference TRBV7-8 and TRBJ1-2): GAGVSQSPRYKVAKRGQDVALRCDPISGHVSLFWYQQALGQGPEFLTYFQNEAQLDKSGLPSDRFFAERPEGSVSTLKIQRTQQEDSAVYLCASSATENYGYTFGSGTRLTVV.

The rearrangement links TRBV5-1 to TRBJ2-7; D may be TRBD1 (5 bases). V lost 4 bases, J lost 3 bases, and 14 bases lay in between. The germline V gene has CDR1 SGHRS and CDR2 YFSETQ. The CDR3 has 14 residues. CDR3 sequence: CASSGDTGRYEQYF. DNA for the CDR3: TGCGCCAGCAGCGGAGACACAGGCCGCTACGAGCAGTACTTC.

V and J are TRBV14 and TRBJ2-3, with D unclear. Germline lookup yields CDR1 SGHDN and CDR2 FVKESK. V shed 0 bases and J shed 14 bases, with 18 bases lying between them. The CDR3 totals 14 residues. The CDR3 reads CASSQEGYQSSRYF. The CDR3 DNA reads as TGTGCCAGCAGCCAAGAAGGGTATCAGTCAAGTAGGTATTTT. The full variable domain, completed using reference TRBV14 and TRBJ2-3, is EAGVTQFPSHSVIEKGQTVTLRCDPISGHDNLYWYRRVMGKEIKFLLHFVKESKQDESGMPNNRFLAERTGGTYSTLKVQPAELEDSGVYFCASSQEGYQSSRYFGPGTRLTVL.

J is TRBJ1-1 and V is TRBV7-3, with D maybe TRBD1 (6 bases). Trimming pared 5 bases from V and 3 bases from J, leaving 13 bases between. The length of the CDR3 is 14 residues. The germline CDR1 and CDR2 sequences are SGHTA and FQGTGA. CDR3 bases: TGTGCCAGCAGCCTTACAGGGTCGGACACTGAAGCTTTCTTT. Its protein is CASSLTGSDTEAFF. Using reference TRBV7-3 and TRBJ1-1 for the parts outside the CDR3, the full variable domain is GAGVSQTPSNKVTEKGKYVELRCDPISGHTALYWYRQSLGQGPEFLIYFQGTGAADDSGLPNDRFFAVRPEGSVSTLKIQRTERGDSAVYLCASSLTGSDTEAFFGQGTRLTVV.

V is TRBV12-3 or TRBV12-4 and J is TRBJ1-3, with D uncertain. The CDR3 contains 12 residues. V lost 2 bases to trimming and J lost 4 bases, with 3 bases between them. DNA for the CDR3: TGTGCCAGCAGTTTATCGGGAAACACCATATATTTT. This translates into CASSLSGNTIYF.

V gene TRBV2 combines with J gene TRBJ1-2; D is undetermined. Germline assignment: CDR1 SNHLY and CDR2 FYNNEI. Trimming pared 4 bases from V and 4 bases from J, leaving 4 bases between. This CDR3 has 11 amino acids. The CDR3 loop is CASSASYGYTF. CDR3 in DNA: TGTGCCAGCAGTGCTAGCTATGGCTACACCTTC. The full variable domain, in which reference TRBV2 and TRBJ1-2 provide the parts outside the CDR3, is EPEVTQTPSHQVTQMGQEVILRCVPISNHLYFYWYRQILGQKVEFLVSFYNNEISEKSEIFDDQFSVERPDGSNFTLKIRSTKLEDSAMYFCASSASYGYTFGSGTRLTVV.

The gene calls are TRBV7-9 and TRBJ1-4; 8 bases map to TRBD1. Germline assignment: CDR1 SEHNR and CDR2 FQNEAQ (reference sequence). The CDR3 has 15 residues. Trimming removed 1 base from V and 3 bases from J; junction bases left unmatched: 1. CDR3 nucleotide sequence: TGTGCCAGCAGCTTAGGACAGGGGCCTAATGAAAAACTGTTTTTT. Translated, it gives CASSLGQGPNEKLFF. Full variable domain (rest looked up from reference TRBV7-9 and TRBJ1-4): DTGVSQNPRHKITKRGQNVTFRCDPISEHNRLYWYRQTLGQGPEFLTYFQNEAQLEKSRLLSDRFSAERPKGSFSTLEIQRTEQGDSAMYLCASSLGQGPNEKLFFGSGTQLSVL.